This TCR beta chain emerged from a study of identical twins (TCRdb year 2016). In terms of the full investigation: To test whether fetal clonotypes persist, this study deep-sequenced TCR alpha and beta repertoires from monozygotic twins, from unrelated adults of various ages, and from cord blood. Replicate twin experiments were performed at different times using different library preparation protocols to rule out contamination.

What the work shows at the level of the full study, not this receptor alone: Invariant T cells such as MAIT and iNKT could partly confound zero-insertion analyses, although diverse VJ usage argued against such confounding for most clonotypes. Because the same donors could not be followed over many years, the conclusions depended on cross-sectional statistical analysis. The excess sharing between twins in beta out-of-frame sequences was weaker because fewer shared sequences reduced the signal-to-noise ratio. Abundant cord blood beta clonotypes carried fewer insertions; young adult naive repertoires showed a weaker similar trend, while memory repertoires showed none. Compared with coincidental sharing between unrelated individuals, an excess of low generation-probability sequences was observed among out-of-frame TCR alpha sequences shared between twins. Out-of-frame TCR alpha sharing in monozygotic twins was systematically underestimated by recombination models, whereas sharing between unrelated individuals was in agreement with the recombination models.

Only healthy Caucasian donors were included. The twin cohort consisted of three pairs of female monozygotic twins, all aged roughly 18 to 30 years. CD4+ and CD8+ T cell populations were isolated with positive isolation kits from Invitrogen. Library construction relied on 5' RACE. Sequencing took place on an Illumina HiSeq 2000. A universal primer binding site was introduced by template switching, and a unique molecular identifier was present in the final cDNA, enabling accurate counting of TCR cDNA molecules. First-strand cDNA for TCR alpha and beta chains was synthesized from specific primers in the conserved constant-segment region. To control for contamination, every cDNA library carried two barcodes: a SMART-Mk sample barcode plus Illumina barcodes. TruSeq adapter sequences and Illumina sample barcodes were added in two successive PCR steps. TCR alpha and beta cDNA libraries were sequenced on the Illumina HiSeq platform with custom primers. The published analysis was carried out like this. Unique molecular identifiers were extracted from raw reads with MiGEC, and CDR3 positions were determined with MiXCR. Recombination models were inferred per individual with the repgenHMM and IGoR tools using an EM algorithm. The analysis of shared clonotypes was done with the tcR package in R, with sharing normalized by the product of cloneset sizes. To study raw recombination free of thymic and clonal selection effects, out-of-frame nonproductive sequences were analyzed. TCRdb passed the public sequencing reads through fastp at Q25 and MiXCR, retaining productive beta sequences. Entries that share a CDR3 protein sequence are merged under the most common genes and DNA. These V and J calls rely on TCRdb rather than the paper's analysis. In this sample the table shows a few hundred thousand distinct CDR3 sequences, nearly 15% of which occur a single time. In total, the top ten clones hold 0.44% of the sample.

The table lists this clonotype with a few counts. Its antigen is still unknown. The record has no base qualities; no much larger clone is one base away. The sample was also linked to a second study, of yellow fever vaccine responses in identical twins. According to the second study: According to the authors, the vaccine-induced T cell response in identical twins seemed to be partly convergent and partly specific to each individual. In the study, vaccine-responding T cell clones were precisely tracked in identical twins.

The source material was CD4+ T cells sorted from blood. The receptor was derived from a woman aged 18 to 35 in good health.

The sequenced DNA: TGCGCCAGCAGCCACCACAGGGGCACTGAAGCTTTCTTT. Its translation reads: CASSHHRGTEAFF. Recombination linked TRBV4-1 to TRBJ1-1; TRBD1 fits 7 bases in the junction. CDR1 is given as MGHRA and CDR2 as YSYEKL, both from the germline V gene. Compared with germline, V lacks 3 bases and J lacks 4 bases; bases without a gene match: 2. From cysteine to phenylalanine, the CDR3 is 13 amino acids long. Just CDR3 DNA is preserved here, 39 bases in frame from base 1.